The TCR beta chain under discussion was sequenced for a study of T cell changes during pregnancy in multiple sclerosis. The CDR3 is made up of 16 amino acids. Trimming cost V 6 bases and J 6 bases; bases outside gene matches: 11. CDR1 is MNHEY, CDR2 SMNVEV, per germline (reference sequence). Libraries were prepared by immunoSEQ multiplex PCR; TCRdb keeps only in-frame clonotypes and omits some of them. Of tens of thousands of clones in the sample, about 96% were seen once. The sequencing here drew on peripheral blood, taken in the second trimester of pregnancy. The chain carries TRBV27 and TRBJ1-5; 10 nucleotides align to TRBD1. The origin of this receptor is a female donor with multiple sclerosis, enrolled in a pregnancy study. In DNA form, the CDR3 reads TGTGCCAGCAGCCGTGGCGGGACAGGGGAGGGTCAGCCCCAGCATTTT. Translated: CASSRGGTGEGQPQHF.